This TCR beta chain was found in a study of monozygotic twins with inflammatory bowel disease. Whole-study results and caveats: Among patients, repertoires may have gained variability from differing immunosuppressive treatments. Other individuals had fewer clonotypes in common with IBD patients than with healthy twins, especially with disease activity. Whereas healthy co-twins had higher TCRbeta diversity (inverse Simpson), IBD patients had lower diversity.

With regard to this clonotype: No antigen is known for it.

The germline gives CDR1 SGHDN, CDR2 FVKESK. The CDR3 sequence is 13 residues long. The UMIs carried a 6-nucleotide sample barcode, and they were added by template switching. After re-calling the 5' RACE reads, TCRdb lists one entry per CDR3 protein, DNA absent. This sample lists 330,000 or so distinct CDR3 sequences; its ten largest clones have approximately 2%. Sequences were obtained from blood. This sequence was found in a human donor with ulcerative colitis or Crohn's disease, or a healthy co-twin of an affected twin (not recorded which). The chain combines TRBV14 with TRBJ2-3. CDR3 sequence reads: CASSFRNTDTQYF.